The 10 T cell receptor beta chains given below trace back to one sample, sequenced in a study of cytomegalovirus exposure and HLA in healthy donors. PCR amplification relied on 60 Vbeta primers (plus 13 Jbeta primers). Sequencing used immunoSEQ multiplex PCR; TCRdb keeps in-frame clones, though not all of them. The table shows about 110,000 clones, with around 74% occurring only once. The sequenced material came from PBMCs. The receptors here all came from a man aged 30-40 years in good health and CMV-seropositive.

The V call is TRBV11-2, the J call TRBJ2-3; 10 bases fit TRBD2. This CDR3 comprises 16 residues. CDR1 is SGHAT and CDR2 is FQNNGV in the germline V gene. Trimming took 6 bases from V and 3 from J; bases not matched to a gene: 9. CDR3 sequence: CASSRSPGLATDTQYF. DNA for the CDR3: TGTGCCAGCAGTCGATCTCCGGGACTAGCGACAGATACGCAGTATTTT.

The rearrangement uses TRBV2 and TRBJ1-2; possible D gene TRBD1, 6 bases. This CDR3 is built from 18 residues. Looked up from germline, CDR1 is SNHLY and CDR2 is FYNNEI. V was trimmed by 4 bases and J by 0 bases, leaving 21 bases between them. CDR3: CASSGVGQGPRANYGYTF. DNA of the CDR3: TGTGCCAGCAGTGGTGTAGGGCAGGGGCCGAGAGCTAACTATGGCTACACCTTC. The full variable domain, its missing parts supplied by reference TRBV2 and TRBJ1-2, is EPEVTQTPSHQVTQMGQEVILRCVPISNHLYFYWYRQILGQKVEFLVSFYNNEISEKSEIFDDQFSVERPDGSNFTLKIRSTKLEDSAMYFCASSGVGQGPRANYGYTFGSGTRLTVV.

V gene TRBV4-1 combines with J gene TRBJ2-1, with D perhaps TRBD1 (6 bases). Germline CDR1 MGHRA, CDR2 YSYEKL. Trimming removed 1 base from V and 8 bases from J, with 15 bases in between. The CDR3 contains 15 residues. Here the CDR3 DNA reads TGCGCCAGCAGCCAAGTTCGGCAGGGGTTCTATGAGCAGTTCTTC. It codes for CASSQVRQGFYEQFF.

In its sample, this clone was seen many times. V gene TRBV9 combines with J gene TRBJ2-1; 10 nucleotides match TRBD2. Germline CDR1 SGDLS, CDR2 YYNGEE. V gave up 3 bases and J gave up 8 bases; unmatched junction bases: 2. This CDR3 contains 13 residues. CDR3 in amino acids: CASSGTSGDEQFF. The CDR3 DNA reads TGTGCCAGCAGCGGGACTAGCGGAGATGAGCAGTTCTTC.

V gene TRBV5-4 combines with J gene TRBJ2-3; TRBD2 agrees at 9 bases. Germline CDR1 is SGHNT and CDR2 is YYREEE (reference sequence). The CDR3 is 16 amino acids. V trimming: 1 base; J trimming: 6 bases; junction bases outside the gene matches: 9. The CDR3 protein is CASSLRGGASGDTQYF. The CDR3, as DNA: TGTGCCAGCAGCTTGCGCGGGGGGGCTTCTGGGGATACGCAGTATTTT.

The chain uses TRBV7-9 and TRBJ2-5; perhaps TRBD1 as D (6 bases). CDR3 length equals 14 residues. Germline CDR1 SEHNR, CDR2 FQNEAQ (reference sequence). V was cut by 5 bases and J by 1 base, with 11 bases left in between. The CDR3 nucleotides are TGTGCCAGCAGCGGGGGCGCGTTCCAAGAGACCCAGTACTTC. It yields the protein CASSGGAFQETQYF.

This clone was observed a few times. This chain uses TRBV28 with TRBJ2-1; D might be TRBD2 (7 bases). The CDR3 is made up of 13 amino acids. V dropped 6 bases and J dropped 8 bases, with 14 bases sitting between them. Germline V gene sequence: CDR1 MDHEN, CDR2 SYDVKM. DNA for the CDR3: TGTGCCAGCAGGGTGTCGGGGGGCGATGAGCAGTTCTTC. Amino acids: CASRVSGGDEQFF.

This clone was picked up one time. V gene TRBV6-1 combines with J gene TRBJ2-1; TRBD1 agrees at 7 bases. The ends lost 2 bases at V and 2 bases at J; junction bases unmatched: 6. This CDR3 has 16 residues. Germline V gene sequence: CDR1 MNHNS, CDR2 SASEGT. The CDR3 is CASSEISQGAYNEQFF. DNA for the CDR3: TGTGCCAGCAGTGAAATCTCTCAGGGGGCCTACAATGAGCAGTTCTTC.

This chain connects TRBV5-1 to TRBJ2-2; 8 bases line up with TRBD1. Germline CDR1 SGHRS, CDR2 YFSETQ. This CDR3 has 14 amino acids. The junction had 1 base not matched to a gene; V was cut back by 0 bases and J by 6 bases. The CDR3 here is CASSLETGAGELFF. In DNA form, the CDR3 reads TGCGCCAGCAGCTTGGAGACAGGGGCCGGGGAGCTGTTTTTT.

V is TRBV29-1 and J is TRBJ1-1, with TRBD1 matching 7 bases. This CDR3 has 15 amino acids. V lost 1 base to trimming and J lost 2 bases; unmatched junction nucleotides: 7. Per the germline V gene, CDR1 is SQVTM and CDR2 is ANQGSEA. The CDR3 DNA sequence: TGCAGCGTTGAAGGTGCAGGGGGGATTAACACTGAAGCTTTCTTT. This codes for CSVEGAGGINTEAFF.